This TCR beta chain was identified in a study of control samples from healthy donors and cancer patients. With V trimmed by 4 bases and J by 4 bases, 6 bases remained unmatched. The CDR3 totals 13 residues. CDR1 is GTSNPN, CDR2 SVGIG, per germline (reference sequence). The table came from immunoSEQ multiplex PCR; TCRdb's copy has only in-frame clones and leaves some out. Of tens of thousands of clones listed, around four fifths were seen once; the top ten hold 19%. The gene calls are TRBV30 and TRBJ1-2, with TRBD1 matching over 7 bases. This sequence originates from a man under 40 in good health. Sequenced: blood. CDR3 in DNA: TGTGCCTGGACTCAGACAGGGTCCTATGGCTACACCTTC. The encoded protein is CAWTQTGSYGYTF. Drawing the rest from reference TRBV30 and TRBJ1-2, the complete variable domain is SQTIHQWPATLVQPVGSPLSLECTVEGTSNPNLYWYRQAAGRGLQLLFYSVGIGQISSEVPQNLSASRPQDRQFILSSKKLLLSDSGFYLCAWTQTGSYGYTFGSGTRLTVV.